A single sample is the source of the 16 T cell receptor beta chains below, sequenced in a study of OX40 agonist ivuxolimab in advanced cancers. Generated by immunoSEQ multiplex PCR, the TCRdb table keeps only in-frame clones and is missing some. Of about 80,000 clones listed, less than 95% are singletons. The source was CD4+ or CD8+ T cells sorted from blood, collected in a trial of the OX40 agonist ivuxolimab. The receptor set was obtained from an adult with an advanced solid tumor such as melanoma, head and neck, liver or kidney cancer.

Only one count was recorded for this clone. This rearrangement joins TRBV5-6 to TRBJ1-2, with 7 positions matching TRBD1. Germline V gene sequence: CDR1 SGHDT, CDR2 YYEEEE. After removal of 2 bases from V and 8 bases from J, the junction contained 9 bases not matched to a gene. This CDR3 contains 14 residues. The CDR3 DNA follows: TGTGCCAGCAGCTTAGAATGGCAGGGGGGCGGCTACACCTTC. Its protein is CASSLEWQGGGYTF.

The CDR3 bases are TGTGCCAGCAGTCCGACACAGGGTATCACAGATACGCAGTATTTT. It specifies CASSPTQGITDTQYF. The chain employs TRBV28 and TRBJ2-3; a weak D match, TRBD1 (6 bases). The CDR3 has 15 residues. Germline lookup yields CDR1 MDHEN and CDR2 SYDVKM. Deletions cut 5 bases from V and 2 bases from J, with 14 bases between. Looking up the rest from reference TRBV28 and TRBJ2-3 gives the full variable domain: DVKVTQSSRYLVKRTGEKVFLECVQDMDHENMFWYRQDPGLGLRLIYFSYDVKMKEKGDIPEGYSVSREKKERFSLILESASTNQTSMYLCASSPTQGITDTQYFGPGTRLTVL.

The rearrangement links TRBV7-9 to TRBJ2-7, with TRBD2 as a possible D gene (6 bases). V was shortened by 6 bases and J by 4 bases, with 16 bases between the two germline ends. The CDR3 sequence is 14 residues long. The germline CDR1 and CDR2 sequences are SEHNR and FQNEAQ (reference sequence). Here the CDR3 DNA reads TGTGCCAGCAGAGGGCGGGCGGGAACTTACGAGCAGTACTTC. Its protein is CASRGRAGTYEQYF.

The chain links TRBV6-5 to TRBJ1-1; D gene uncertain. The germline V gene encodes CDR1 MNHEY and CDR2 SVGAGI. The V and J ends lost 4 bases and 1 base respectively, with 16 bases between them. The CDR3 covers 16 residues. CDR3 protein: CASSSPTGGKNTEAFF. CDR3 bases: TGTGCCAGCAGTTCGCCCACTGGAGGGAAGAACACTGAAGCTTTCTTT.

V gene TRBV7-9 combines with J gene TRBJ2-2; the D is unclear. Trimming took 4 bases from V and 2 from J, leaving 8 bases between them. From germline, CDR1 is SEHNR and CDR2 FQNEAQ (reference sequence). There are 14 residues in the CDR3. CDR3 in amino acids: CASSSDGNTGELFF. The CDR3 nucleotides read TGTGCCAGCAGCTCTGACGGAAACACCGGGGAGCTGTTTTTT.

The V gene is TRBV4-2, the J gene TRBJ2-2; 8 positions match TRBD1. The V gene's germline CDR1 is LGHNA and CDR2 YNFKEQ. Germline trimming cut 4 bases from V and 1 base from J; bases unmatched to any gene: 2. The CDR3 totals 15 residues. CDR3 nucleotide sequence: TGTGCCAGCAGCCGTGGACAGGGGAACACCGGGGAGCTGTTTTTT. Residues: CASSRGQGNTGELFF.

The V and J genes are TRBV25-1 and TRBJ2-2, with no clear D. The CDR3 runs 15 residues. Germline V gene sequence: CDR1 MGHDK, CDR2 SYGVNS. V was pared by 7 bases and J by 2 bases, with 14 bases between. The CDR3 reads CASKKTGPNTGELFF. CDR3 sequence (DNA): TGTGCCAGCAAAAAAACGGGTCCCAACACCGGGGAGCTGTTTTTT.

The CDR3 protein is CASSMAGFYGYTF. DNA of the CDR3: TGTGCCAGTAGTATGGCGGGGTTCTATGGCTACACCTTC. This chain links TRBV19 with TRBJ1-2; no firm D call. The CDR3 is 13 amino acids. Trimming cost V 3 bases and J 4 bases, with 9 bases left between them. Germline loops: CDR1 LNHDA, CDR2 SQIVND (reference sequence).

This clone appeared once. The chain employs TRBV18 and TRBJ2-5; D is perhaps TRBD2 (7 bases). The CDR3 runs to 14 residues. Deletions cut 3 bases from V and 5 bases from J, with 13 bases between. Per germline, CDR1 KGHSH and CDR2 LQKENI. The CDR3 here is CASSPPGGEETQYF. The DNA of the CDR3 is TGTGCCAGCTCACCGCCGGGGGGCGAGGAGACCCAGTACTTC.

The CDR3 sequence: CASSLSGVRYEQYF. DNA of the CDR3: TGTGCCAGCAGCTTAAGCGGGGTTCGCTACGAGCAGTACTTC. This chain connects TRBV11-3 to TRBJ2-7; TRBD2 matches at 7 bases. Germline V gene lookup returns CDR1 SGHNT and CDR2 YENEEA. This CDR3 has 14 residues. Trimming took 2 bases from V and 3 from J; bases not matched to a gene: 4.

The chain carries TRBV7-9 and TRBJ2-3; D may match TRBD1 or TRBD2 (5 bases each). This CDR3 is built from 14 residues. With 3 bases removed from V and 8 bases from J, the gap between germline ends came to 15 bases. CDR1 and CDR2 (germline): SEHNR, FQNEAQ (reference sequence). The CDR3 loop is CASSFEMGEGTQYF. The CDR3 DNA reads TGTGCCAGCAGCTTTGAAATGGGGGAAGGTACGCAGTATTTT.

This CDR3 reads CASSQAETQYF. The DNA for the CDR3 is TGTGCCAGCAGCCAAGCTGAGACCCAGTACTTC. V and J are TRBV14 and TRBJ2-5; D ambiguous. Trimming stripped 1 base from V and 5 bases from J, with 2 bases between. CDR3 length: 11 residues. CDR1 and CDR2 (germline): SGHDN, FVKESK.

This chain joins TRBV6-5 and TRBJ2-7; D might be TRBD1 (5 bases). Between the trimmed V and J ends, which lost 8 bases and 3 bases, there was a span of 8 bases. CDR3 length equals 11 residues. CDR1 is MNHEY, CDR2 SVGAGI, per germline. The DNA for the CDR3 is TGTGCCAGCGCAGGGCTCTACGAGCAGTACTTC. Translating gives CASAGLYEQYF.

The gene calls are TRBV9 and TRBJ2-7; D gene unclear. Trimming pared 1 base from V and 6 bases from J, leaving 11 bases between. This CDR3 is built from 13 residues. Looked up from germline, CDR1 is SGDLS and CDR2 is YYNGEE. The CDR3 DNA follows: TGTGCCAGCAGCGTATGGGGTATGGGCGAGCAGTACTTC. This gives the protein CASSVWGMGEQYF.

This clone has just one count. The chain links TRBV5-1 to TRBJ1-1; the D is unclear. V dropped 2 bases and J dropped 1 base, with 9 bases sitting between them. CDR1 is SGHRS, CDR2 YFSETQ, per germline. The CDR3 is 14 amino acids. CDR3 coding DNA: TGCGCCAGCAGCTTAAGGACTTCGAACACTGAAGCTTTCTTT. As protein: CASSLRTSNTEAFF.

The chain joins TRBV11-3 to TRBJ2-5; D may be TRBD1 (6 bases). V was clipped by 8 bases and J by 3 bases, with 13 bases between them. CDR3 size: 13 residues. The germline V gene encodes CDR1 SGHNT and CDR2 YENEEA. Here the CDR3 DNA reads TGTGCCAGCCGCCCGGACAGTAAAGAGACCCAGTACTTC. It is translated as CASRPDSKETQYF.